Shown below are 30 T cell receptor beta chains from a single sample sequenced in a study of T cell changes during pregnancy in multiple sclerosis. Measured with immunoSEQ multiplex PCR; TCRdb has only the in-frame clones, and not every one. This sample has 20,000 to 25,000 clones, with approximately 84% found just once. Sequences were derived from CD8+ T cells from peripheral blood mononuclear cells, sampled after pregnancy. Source of these receptors: a female donor with multiple sclerosis, enrolled in a pregnancy study.

The chain employs TRBV9 and TRBJ2-3; TRBD1 matches 7 bases. Germline V gives CDR1 SGDLS, CDR2 YYNGEE. Trimming removed 4 bases from V and 1 base from J; junction bases left unmatched: 15. This CDR3 is 18 amino acids long. The CDR3 nucleotides read TGTGCCAGCAGCACTCCGTTAGGGGGCCTAGTCGGCACAGATACGCAGTATTTT. Protein product: CASSTPLGGLVGTDTQYF.

The chain uses TRBV27 and TRBJ2-7, with D perhaps matching TRBD1 (6 bases). V was cut by 0 bases and J by 6 bases, with 15 bases left in between. Germline V gene sequence: CDR1 MNHEY, CDR2 SMNVEV (reference sequence). The CDR3 runs 15 residues. The CDR3 nucleotides are TGTGCCAGCAGTTTATCGGCAGGGGCCATGGGCGAGCAGTACTTC. The encoded protein is CASSLSAGAMGEQYF.

The chain combines TRBV6-5 with TRBJ2-7; the D gene is possibly TRBD2 (7 bases). The CDR3 runs to 14 residues. Germline assignment: CDR1 MNHEY and CDR2 SVGAGI. V gave up 2 bases and J gave up 3 bases, with 11 bases separating them. The CDR3 reads CASSYRGRDYEQYF. DNA of the CDR3: TGTGCCAGCAGTTACAGGGGGAGGGACTACGAGCAGTACTTC.

V and J are TRBV11-2 and TRBJ2-5; perhaps TRBD2 as D (6 bases). The V end was cut by 1 base, the J end by 2 bases, with 11 bases between. The CDR3 is 15 amino acids. Germline V gene data show CDR1 as SGHAT and CDR2 as FQNNGV. The CDR3 sequence: CASSLVGSNQETQYF. As DNA, the CDR3 is TGTGCCAGCAGCTTAGTCGGGAGTAATCAAGAGACCCAGTACTTC.

CDR3 amino acids: CASSTGLAEETQYF. In DNA form, the CDR3 reads TGCGCCAGCAGTACAGGCCTAGCGGAAGAGACCCAGTACTTC. The chain recombines TRBV10-2 with TRBJ2-5; the match to TRBD2 covers 7 bases. J gave up 3 bases and V 5 bases, and 6 bases lay outside the gene matches. The CDR3 length is 14 residues. Germline V gives CDR1 WSHSY, CDR2 SAAADI.

The V call is TRBV21-1, the J call TRBJ1-5; no DNA check was done on the table's D call, TRBD1. TRBV21-1 is a recognized pseudogene. The CDR3 consists of 13 residues. In nucleotides, the CDR3 is TGTGCCAGCAGCCCCTGTGGGCATCAGCCCCAGCATTTT. Translation gives CASSPCGHQPQHF.

The chain joins TRBV4-2 to TRBJ2-5; D gene uncertain. The CDR3 runs to 13 residues. V was pared by 4 bases and J by 4 bases, with 10 bases between. Germline V gene lookup returns CDR1 LGHNA and CDR2 YNFKEQ. This CDR3 is CASSPSRRETQYF. The CDR3 DNA follows: TGTGCCAGCAGCCCGTCTAGGAGAGAGACCCAGTACTTC.

The chain has TRBV7-8 and TRBJ2-3, with TRBD2 matching over 12 bases. Germline V gives CDR1 SGHVS, CDR2 FQNEAQ. The trim removed 5 bases at V and 4 bases at J, leaving 10 bases unmatched. CDR3 length equals 17 residues. CDR3 nucleotide sequence: TGTGCCAGCAGCCCAAAGACTAGCGGGAGCCCCGCAGATACGCAGTATTTT. Translation: CASSPKTSGSPADTQYF.

The chain has TRBV11-2 and TRBJ2-7, with unresolved D. The germline gives CDR1 SGHAT, CDR2 FQNNGV. V lost 0 bases and J 5 bases, leaving 11 bases between the germline ends. The CDR3 runs to 14 residues. CDR3 protein: CASSLDTPLDEQYF. CDR3 coding DNA: TGTGCCAGCAGCTTAGATACCCCCCTAGACGAGCAGTACTTC.

V and J are TRBV7-6 and TRBJ2-1; unclear D gene. This CDR3 has 15 residues. Germline V CDR1 and CDR2: SGHVS, FNYEAQ. Trimming took 2 bases from V and 0 from J, leaving 8 bases between them. CDR3 nucleotides: TGTGCCAGCAGCTTATTCTTGAGCTCCTACAATGAGCAGTTCTTC. It specifies CASSLFLSSYNEQFF.

The chain combines TRBV6-5 with TRBJ2-7; 10 bases are shared with TRBD1. Germline V gene lookup returns CDR1 MNHEY and CDR2 SVGAGI. After removal of 6 bases from V and 5 bases from J, the junction contained 7 bases not matched to a gene. The CDR3 is 14 residues long. CDR3 DNA sequence: TGTGCCAGCAGAGCCGGGACAGGGGTCAACGAGCAGTACTTC. It specifies CASRAGTGVNEQYF.

The chain has TRBV4-2 and TRBJ1-6; unclear D gene. The germline V and J ends were trimmed by 0 bases and 5 bases, with 11 bases remaining between them. The germline V gene encodes CDR1 LGHNA and CDR2 YNFKEQ. The CDR3 runs to 16 residues. Here the CDR3 reads CASSQDANTDNSPLHF. The CDR3 DNA reads as TGTGCCAGCAGCCAAGATGCCAATACAGATAATTCACCCCTCCACTTT.

The chain links TRBV2 to TRBJ1-4; 12 nucleotides match TRBD1. The CDR3 is 17 amino acids. Germline V gene lookup returns CDR1 SNHLY and CDR2 FYNNEI. Unmatched junction bases numbered 10, after V lost 3 bases and J lost 8 bases. Written as DNA, the CDR3 is TGTGCCAGCAGTGAGGCGGGACAGGGGGCATCCGACGAAAAACTGTTTTTT. This translates into CASSEAGQGASDEKLFF.

This clone was detected only once. The chain uses TRBV5-1 and TRBJ1-1; D gene ambiguous. The V end lost 4 bases, the J end lost 6 bases, and 10 bases lay between the germline ends. CDR3 size: 12 residues. Germline V gives CDR1 SGHRS, CDR2 YFSETQ. The CDR3 protein is CASSLGPAEAFF. DNA of the CDR3: TGCGCCAGCAGCCTGGGTCCCGCTGAAGCTTTCTTT.

The chain has TRBV5-1 and TRBJ2-1; D is possibly TRBD2 (6 bases). The CDR3 consists of 12 residues. Trimming removed 0 bases from V and 10 bases from J, with 8 bases in between. Germline V gives CDR1 SGHRS, CDR2 YFSETQ. The CDR3 spells CASSLGGGEQFF. In nucleotides, the CDR3 is TGCGCCAGCAGCTTGGGCGGAGGGGAGCAGTTCTTC. The variable domain in full, with the rest retrieved from reference TRBV5-1 and TRBJ2-1, is KAGVTQTPRYLIKTRGQQVTLSCSPISGHRSVSWYQQTPGQGLQFLFEYFSETQRNKGNFPGRFSGRQFSNSRSEMNVSTLELGDSALYLCASSLGGGEQFFGPGTRLTVL.

This clone was seen a single time. The rearrangement links TRBV28 to TRBJ2-5; 7 bases line up with TRBD2. TRBJ2-7 explains the end of the DNA better; the J call may be wrong. The V gene's germline CDR1 is MDHEN and CDR2 SYDVKM. CDR3 size: 16 residues. CDR3 bases: TGTGCCAGCAGTTTATGGAAGCCTAGCGGCTCCTACGAGCAGTACTTC. This translates into CASSLWKPSGSYEQYF.

The J gene is TRBJ2-1, the V gene TRBV29-1; 14 bases match TRBD2. V lost 1 base and J lost 9; bases outside the gene matches: 5. This CDR3 has 15 residues. The germline V gene has CDR1 SQVTM and CDR2 ANQGSEA. CDR3 protein: CSVEAGTSGSSEQFF. The CDR3 DNA is TGCAGCGTTGAAGCCGGGACTAGCGGGAGCTCTGAGCAGTTCTTC.

This chain connects TRBV5-4 to TRBJ2-1; 11 nucleotides match TRBD2. Germline V gene sequence: CDR1 SGHNT, CDR2 YYREEE (reference sequence). This CDR3 region has 14 residues. V was clipped by 5 bases and J by 7 bases; unmatched bases: 5. The CDR3 spells CASSLAGGLNEQFF. Written as DNA, the CDR3 is TGTGCCAGCAGTTTAGCGGGAGGGCTAAATGAGCAGTTCTTC. Supplemented by reference TRBV5-4 and TRBJ2-1, the full variable domain reads ETGVTQSPTHLIKTRGQQVTLRCSSQSGHNTVSWYQQALGQGPQFIFQYYREEENGRGNFPPRFSGLQFPNYSSELNVNALELDDSALYLCASSLAGGLNEQFFGPGTRLTVL.

V and J are TRBV6-6 and TRBJ2-7; 9 nucleotides agree with TRBD2. Germline values: CDR1 MNHNY, CDR2 SVGAGI (reference sequence). J gave up 5 bases and V 6 bases, and 11 bases lay outside the gene matches. CDR3 length equals 15 residues. CDR3 coding DNA: TGTGCCAGCAGCCCGAGCGGGAGGCTCCAGAACGAGCAGTACTTC. This codes for CASSPSGRLQNEQYF.

V is TRBV5-5 and J is TRBJ2-2; D may be TRBD2 (5 bases). CDR1 is SGHKS and CDR2 is YYEKEE in the germline V gene (reference sequence). Trimming removed 4 bases at V and 9 bases at J, with 10 bases between. There are 12 residues in the CDR3. CDR3 coding DNA: TGTGCCAGCAGCCCAACTAGTTGGGAGCTGTTTTTT. It specifies CASSPTSWELFF.

The chain combines TRBV6-6 with TRBJ2-7; tentatively, D is TRBD1 (6 bases). CDR1 is MNHNY and CDR2 is SVGAGI in the germline V gene (reference sequence). Trimming removed 5 bases at V and 0 bases at J, with 14 bases between. The CDR3 is 15 residues long. CDR3 nucleotides: TGTGCCAGCAGTAAGGACAGAGTAAACTCCTACGAGCAGTACTTC. This gives the protein CASSKDRVNSYEQYF.

V usage is TRBV2 and J usage is TRBJ2-1; 9 bases match TRBD1. The germline V gene has CDR1 SNHLY and CDR2 FYNNEI. This CDR3 comprises 15 residues. The V segment lost 0 bases and the J segment 4 bases; nucleotides outside the gene matches: 1. In DNA form, the CDR3 reads TGTGCCAGCAGTGAAGCCGACAGGGGGTACAATGAGCAGTTCTTC. This translates into CASSEADRGYNEQFF.

CDR3 sequence reads: CASSADTSGSYEQYF. The CDR3 DNA reads TGTGCCAGCAGTGCCGACACTAGCGGGAGTTACGAGCAGTACTTC. The J gene is TRBJ2-7, the V gene TRBV6-1; 11 bases align to TRBD2. Germline lookup yields CDR1 MNHNS and CDR2 SASEGT. The CDR3 covers 15 residues. V lost 4 bases, J lost 4 bases, and 6 bases stayed unmatched.

In DNA, the CDR3 is TGTGCCAGCAGCCTGATCGTGAGCGGGAGTAGCGGTGAGCAGTTCTTC. The encoded protein is CASSLIVSGSSGEQFF. This chain joins TRBV7-3 and TRBJ2-1; 8 bases match TRBD2. The CDR3 sequence is 16 residues long. Germline CDR1 and CDR2: SGHTA and FQGTGA. The junction had 15 bases not matched to a gene; V was cut back by 5 bases and J by 9 bases.

This chain links TRBV28 with TRBJ1-5; no reliable D call. V was clipped by 7 bases and J by 0 bases, with 10 bases between them. CDR1 and CDR2 (germline): MDHEN, SYDVKM. This CDR3 is 14 amino acids long. The CDR3 bases are TGTGCCAGCACAAATGGGCTTAGCAATCAGCCCCAGCATTTT. It translates to CASTNGLSNQPQHF.

V and J are TRBV4-1 and TRBJ1-2, with TRBD1 matching over 10 bases. With 4 bases clipped from V and 4 bases from J, the junction kept 6 bases outside the gene matches. Germline CDR1 and CDR2: MGHRA and YSYEKL. The CDR3 has 15 amino acids. The CDR3 coding sequence is TGCGCCAGCAGCCGGGGACAGGGGAGCGCCTATGGCTACACCTTC. Its protein product is CASSRGQGSAYGYTF.

This clone is labeled as medium-sized. This chain joins TRBV18 and TRBJ2-7; tentative D call: TRBD1 (6 bases). This CDR3 has 15 residues. Germline CDR1 reads KGHSH; CDR2 reads LQKENI. The V end was cut by 6 bases, the J end by 4 bases, with 19 bases between. The CDR3 nucleotides are TGTGCCAGCTCCCCAACAAAGACAGGACAATACGAGCAGTACTTC. Its protein is CASSPTKTGQYEQYF.

In DNA form, the CDR3 reads TGTGCCAGCAGCCCTAATGCAGATACGCAGTATTTT. Residues: CASSPNADTQYF. The chain employs TRBV9 and TRBJ2-3; D call uncertain. This CDR3 comprises 12 residues. V lost 4 bases, J lost 4 bases, and 7 bases lay in between. Germline V gene lookup returns CDR1 SGDLS and CDR2 YYNGEE.

This clone was seen only a few times. The rearrangement uses TRBV19 and TRBJ1-1, with a weak D call TRBD1 (6 bases). With 7 bases removed from V and 5 bases from J, the gap between germline ends came to 17 bases. CDR1 LNHDA and CDR2 SQIVND come from the germline V gene (reference sequence). The CDR3 is made up of 14 amino acids. CDR3 sequence reads: CASTWGRGGTEAFF. In DNA form, the CDR3 reads TGTGCCAGTACCTGGGGCAGGGGCGGAACTGAAGCTTTCTTT.

This sequence joins TRBV6-6 and TRBJ2-7; D ambiguous. CDR1 and CDR2 from the germline V gene are MNHNY and SVGAGI (reference sequence). The CDR3 spans 14 residues. Trimming removed 6 bases from V and 2 bases from J, with 14 bases in between. Here the CDR3 DNA reads TGTGCCAGCAGATCCTCGTTGCTAGCCTACGAGCAGTACTTC. Translated: CASRSSLLAYEQYF.